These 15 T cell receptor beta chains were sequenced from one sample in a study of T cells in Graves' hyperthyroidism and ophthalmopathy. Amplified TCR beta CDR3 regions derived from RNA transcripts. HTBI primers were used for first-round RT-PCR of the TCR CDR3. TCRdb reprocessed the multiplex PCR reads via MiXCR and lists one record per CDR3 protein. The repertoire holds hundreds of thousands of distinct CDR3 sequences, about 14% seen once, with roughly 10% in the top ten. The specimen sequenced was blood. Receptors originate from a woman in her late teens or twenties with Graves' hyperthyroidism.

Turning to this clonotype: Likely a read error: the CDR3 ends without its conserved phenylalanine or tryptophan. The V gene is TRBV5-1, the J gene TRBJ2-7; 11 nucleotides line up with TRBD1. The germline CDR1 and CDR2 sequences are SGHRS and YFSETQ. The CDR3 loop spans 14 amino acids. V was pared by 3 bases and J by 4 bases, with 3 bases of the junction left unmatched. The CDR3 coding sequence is TGCGCCAGCAGCTGGACAGGGGGCTCGTACGAGCAGTACTTA. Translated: CASSWTGGSYEQYL.

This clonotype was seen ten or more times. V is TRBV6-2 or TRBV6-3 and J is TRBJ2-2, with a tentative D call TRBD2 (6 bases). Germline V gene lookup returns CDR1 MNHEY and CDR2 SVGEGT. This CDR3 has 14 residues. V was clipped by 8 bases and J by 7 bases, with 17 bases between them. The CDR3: CASLGGTKGGELFF. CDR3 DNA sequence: TGTGCCAGCCTCGGCGGGACGAAGGGCGGGGAGCTGTTTTTT.

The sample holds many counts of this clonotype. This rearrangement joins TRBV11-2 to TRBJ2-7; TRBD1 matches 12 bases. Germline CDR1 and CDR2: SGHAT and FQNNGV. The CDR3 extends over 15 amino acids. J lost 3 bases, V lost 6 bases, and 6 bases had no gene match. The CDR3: CASSHRDRGLYEQYF. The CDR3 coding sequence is TGTGCCAGCAGTCATAGGGACAGGGGGCTCTACGAGCAGTACTTC. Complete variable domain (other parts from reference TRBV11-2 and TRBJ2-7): EAGVAQSPRYKIIEKRQSVAFWCNPISGHATLYWYQQILGQGPKLLIQFQNNGVVDDSQLPKDRFSAERLKGVDSTLKIQPAKLEDSAVYLCASSHRDRGLYEQYFGPGTRLTVT.

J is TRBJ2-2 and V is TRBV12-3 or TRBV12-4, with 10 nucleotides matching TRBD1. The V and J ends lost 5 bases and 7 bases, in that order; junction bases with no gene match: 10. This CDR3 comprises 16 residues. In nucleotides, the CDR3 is TGTGCCAGCAGTGCTCCGACAGGGGGCGCGGTCGGGGAGCTGTTTTTT. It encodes CASSAPTGGAVGELFF.

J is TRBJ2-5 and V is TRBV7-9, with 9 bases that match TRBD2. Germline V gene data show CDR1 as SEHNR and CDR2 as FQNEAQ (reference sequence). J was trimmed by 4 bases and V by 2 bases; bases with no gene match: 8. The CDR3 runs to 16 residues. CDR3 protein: CASSLPGPAGGETQYF. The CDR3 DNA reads TGTGCCAGCAGCTTACCCGGGCCAGCGGGGGGAGAGACCCAGTACTTC. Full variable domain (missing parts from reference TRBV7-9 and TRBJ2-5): DTGVSQNPRHKITKRGQNVTFRCDPISEHNRLYWYRQTLGQGPEFLTYFQNEAQLEKSRLLSDRFSAERPKGSFSTLEIQRTEQGDSAMYLCASSLPGPAGGETQYFGPGTRLLVL.

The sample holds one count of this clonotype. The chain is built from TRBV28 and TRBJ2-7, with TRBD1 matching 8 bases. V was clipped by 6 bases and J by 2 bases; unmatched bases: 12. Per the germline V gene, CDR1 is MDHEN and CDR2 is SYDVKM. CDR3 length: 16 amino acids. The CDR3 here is CASSQGPDRAAYEQYF. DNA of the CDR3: TGTGCCAGCAGCCAAGGTCCGGACAGGGCCGCCTACGAGCAGTACTTC.

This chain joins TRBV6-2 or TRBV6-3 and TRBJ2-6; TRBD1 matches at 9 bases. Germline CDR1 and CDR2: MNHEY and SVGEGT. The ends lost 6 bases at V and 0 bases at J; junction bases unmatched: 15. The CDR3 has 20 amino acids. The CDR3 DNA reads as TGTGCCAGCAGCTACCCCTCTCCCGGGACAGGGACCTCTGGGGCCAACGTCCTGACTTTC. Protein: CASSYPSPGTGTSGANVLTF.

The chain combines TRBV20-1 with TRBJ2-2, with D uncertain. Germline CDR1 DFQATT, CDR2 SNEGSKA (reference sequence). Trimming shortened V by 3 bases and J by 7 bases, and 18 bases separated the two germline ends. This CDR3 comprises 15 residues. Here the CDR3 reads CSASRRRRGDGELFF. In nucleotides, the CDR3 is TGCAGTGCTAGTAGACGGCGCCGCGGAGACGGGGAGCTGTTTTTT.

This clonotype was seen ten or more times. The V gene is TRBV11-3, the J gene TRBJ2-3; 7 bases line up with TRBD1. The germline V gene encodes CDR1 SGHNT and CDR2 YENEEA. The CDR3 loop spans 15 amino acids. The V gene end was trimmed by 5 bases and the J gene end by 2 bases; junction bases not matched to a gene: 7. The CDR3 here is CASSTRQGLTDTQYF. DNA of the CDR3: TGTGCCAGCAGCACCCGACAGGGCCTCACAGATACGCAGTATTTT.

CDR3 nucleotides: TGTGCCAGCAGCGATCTAGCGGGAGTCCTGTTCTTC. Protein sequence: CASSDLAGVLFF. V is TRBV7-9 and J is TRBJ2-1; 10 bases fit TRBD2. The CDR3 has 12 amino acids. Trimming cost V 5 bases and J 15 bases; bases outside gene matches: 7. Germline V gene data show CDR1 as SEHNR and CDR2 as FQNEAQ (reference sequence).

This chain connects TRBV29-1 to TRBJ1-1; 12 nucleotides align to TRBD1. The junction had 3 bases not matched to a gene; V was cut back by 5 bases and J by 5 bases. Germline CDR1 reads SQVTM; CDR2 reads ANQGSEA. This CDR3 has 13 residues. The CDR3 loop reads CSVRGQGATEAFF. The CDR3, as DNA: TGCAGCGTTAGGGGACAGGGGGCAACTGAAGCTTTCTTT. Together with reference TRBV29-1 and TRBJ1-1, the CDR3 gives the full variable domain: SAVISQKPSRDICQRGTSLTIQCQVDSQVTMMFWYRQQPGQSLTLIATANQGSEATYESGFVIDKFPISRPNLTFSTLTVSNMSPEDSSIYLCSVRGQGATEAFFGQGTRLTVV.

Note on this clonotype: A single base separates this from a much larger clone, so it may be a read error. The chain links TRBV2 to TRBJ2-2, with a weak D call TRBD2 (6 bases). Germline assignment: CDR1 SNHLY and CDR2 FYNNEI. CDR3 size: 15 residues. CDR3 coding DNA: TGTGTCAGCAGTGTAGTCGGGGGTACCACCGGGGAGCTGTTTTTT. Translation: CVSSVVGGTTGELFF.

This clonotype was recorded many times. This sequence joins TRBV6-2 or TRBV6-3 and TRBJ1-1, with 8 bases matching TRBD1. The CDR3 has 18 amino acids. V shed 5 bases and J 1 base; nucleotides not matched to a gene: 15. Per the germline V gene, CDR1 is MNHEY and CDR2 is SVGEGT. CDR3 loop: CASSRPTGQDARNTEAFF. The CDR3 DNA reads TGTGCCAGCAGTCGTCCCACGGGACAGGACGCCCGGAACACTGAAGCTTTCTTT.

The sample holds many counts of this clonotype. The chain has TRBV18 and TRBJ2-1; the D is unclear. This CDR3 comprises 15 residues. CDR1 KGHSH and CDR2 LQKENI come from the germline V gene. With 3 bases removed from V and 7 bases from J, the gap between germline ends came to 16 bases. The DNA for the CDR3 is TGTGCCAGCTCACCGGCGCCACTCTCGTGGAATGAGCAGTTCTTC. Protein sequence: CASSPAPLSWNEQFF.

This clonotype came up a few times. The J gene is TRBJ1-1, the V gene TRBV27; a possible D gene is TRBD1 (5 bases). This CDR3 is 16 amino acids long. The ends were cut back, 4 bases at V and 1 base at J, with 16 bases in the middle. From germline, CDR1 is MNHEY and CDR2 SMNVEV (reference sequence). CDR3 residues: CASSSLIGAANTEAFF. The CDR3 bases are TGTGCCAGCAGTTCCCTTATTGGGGCTGCGAACACTGAAGCTTTCTTT.